These 6 T cell receptor beta chains were sequenced from one sample in a study of T cell responses to AZD1222 COVID-19 vaccine. The table came from immunoSEQ multiplex PCR; TCRdb's copy has only in-frame clones and leaves some out. The sample carries 90,000 to 120,000 clones, approximately 90% recorded once. The sample was peripheral blood, taken 28 days after the second AZD1222 dose. These receptors were taken from an adult who received the AZD1222 COVID-19 vaccine.

V gene TRBV4-3 combines with J gene TRBJ2-7; TRBD2 agrees at 8 bases. The ends lost 0 bases at V and 2 bases at J; junction bases unmatched: 9. Germline CDR1 and CDR2: LGHNA and YSLEER. This CDR3 spans 17 amino acids. CDR3 protein: CASSQDIAGGLPYEQYF. The DNA of the CDR3 is TGCGCCAGCAGCCAAGATATCGCGGGAGGCCTACCCTACGAGCAGTACTTC.

The chain couples TRBV10-1 to TRBJ1-2; D is unclear. V was clipped by 3 bases and J by 12 bases, with 14 bases between them. The germline CDR1 and CDR2 sequences are WNHNN and SYGVQD (reference sequence). The CDR3 extends over 12 amino acids. CDR3 sequence reads: CASSDRQNGDTF. CDR3 bases: TGCGCCAGCAGTGACAGGCAGAACGGGGACACCTTC.

The rearrangement joins TRBV9 to TRBJ1-5; D is uncertain. The CDR3 runs to 14 residues. V shed 4 bases and J shed 6 bases, with 14 bases lying between them. Germline lookup yields CDR1 SGDLS and CDR2 YYNGEE. The CDR3 protein is CASSFDRAGQPQHF. The CDR3, as DNA: TGTGCCAGCAGCTTCGACCGGGCGGGTCAGCCCCAGCATTTT.

The chain has TRBV27 and TRBJ2-4; D might be TRBD1 (5 bases). The V end was cut by 5 bases, the J end by 0 bases, with 14 bases between. From germline, CDR1 is MNHEY and CDR2 SMNVEV (reference sequence). The CDR3 sequence is 16 residues long. CDR3 DNA sequence: TGTGCCAGCAGTGCACCACAGGTACTAGCCAAAAACATTCAGTACTTC. As protein: CASSAPQVLAKNIQYF.

A remark on this clone: The identical CDR3 is also encoded by other nucleotide sequences in the sample. V usage is TRBV3-1 (or the pseudogene TRBV3-2) and J usage is TRBJ2-7; unclear D gene. Germline V gives CDR1 LGHDT, CDR2 YNNKEL (reference sequence). This CDR3 has 11 residues. V was clipped by 3 bases and J by 4 bases, with 4 bases between them. The CDR3 bases are TGTGCCAGCAGCCAGGGGTACGAGCAGTACTTC. Its translation is CASSQGYEQYF.

The chain combines TRBV2 with TRBJ1-5; TRBD1 agrees at 8 bases. There are 14 residues in the CDR3. V was clipped by 6 bases and J by 2 bases; unmatched bases: 3. Looked up from germline, CDR1 is SNHLY and CDR2 is FYNNEI. CDR3 nucleotide sequence: TGTGCCAGCAGAACGGGACAGGGCAATCAGCCCCAGCATTTT. Its translation: CASRTGQGNQPQHF.